This TCR beta chain was captured in a study of response to subunit inactivated influenza vaccine. Germline V gene sequence: CDR1 KGHSH, CDR2 LQKENI. This CDR3 is 16 amino acids long. Trimming cost V 0 bases and J 9 bases, with 18 bases left between them. Remarks on this clonotype: Its target is not known.

One entry per CDR3 protein, called by TCRdb with MiXCR from the RT-PCR reads. There are roughly 570,000 distinct CDR3 sequences in the sample; 13% to 15% occur only once, and around 10% lies in the top ten. Study results and caveats: The authors suggested that few new T cells are recruited per seasonal influenza vaccination.

This sample comprised PBMCs from blood, obtained roughly 13 days after vaccination. This TCR was recovered from a man aged 50-60 years who received an inactivated influenza vaccine. The rearrangement uses TRBV18 and TRBJ2-1, with D perhaps assigned TRBD1 or TRBD2 (5 bases each). CDR3 DNA sequence: TGTGCCAGCTCACCACCCCGAGGGGTCGGTAAGGGTGAGCAGTTCTTC. Its protein product is CASSPPRGVGKGEQFF.